These T cell receptor beta chains were read from a single sample in a study of OX40 agonist ivuxolimab in advanced cancers. Measured with immunoSEQ multiplex PCR; TCRdb has only the in-frame clones, and not every one. Altogether over 20,000 clones are present, approximately 90% being singletons, with the ten largest covering approximately 23%. This material consisted of CD4+ or CD8+ T cells sorted from blood, taken in a trial of the OX40 agonist ivuxolimab. These TCRs come from an adult with an advanced solid tumor such as melanoma, head and neck, liver or kidney cancer. CDR3s include the opening cysteine and the closing phenylalanine or tryptophan. D genes are given only for firm matches. The listing skips clone size in some rows; elsewhere it reads once, few, many or a size class.

CDR3nt: TGTGCCAGCAGCCTCGAGCGGGACAGGAGCTACGAGCAGTACTTC
CDR3aa: CASSLERDRSYEQYF
v_gene: TRBV14
j_gene: TRBJ2-7
abundance: once
d_gene: .

CDR3nt: TGTGCCAGCAGTTCTTGGGGGTATAGGGAAGAGACCCAGTACTTC
CDR3aa: CASSSWGYREETQYF
v_gene: TRBV6-5
j_gene: TRBJ2-5
abundance: .
d_gene: .

CDR3nt: TGTGCCAGCAGTCCCGACAGCTATGGCTACACCTTC
CDR3aa: CASSPDSYGYTF
v_gene: TRBV7-9
j_gene: TRBJ1-2
abundance: .
d_gene: .

CDR3nt: TGTGCCAGCAGCGTAGAAGGGAGCGCCTACGAGCAGTACTTC
CDR3aa: CASSVEGSAYEQYF
v_gene: TRBV9
j_gene: TRBJ2-7
abundance: .
d_gene: .

CDR3nt: TGTGCCAGCAGGGACGTGGACATTCCCACTGAAGCTTTCTTT
CDR3aa: CASRDVDIPTEAFF
v_gene: TRBV28
j_gene: TRBJ1-1
abundance: .
d_gene: .

CDR3nt: TGTGCCAGCAGCAATCTGGAGACACCTCAACCCCGCTCCTACGAGCAGTACTTC
CDR3aa: CASSNLETPQPRSYEQYF
v_gene: TRBV21-1
j_gene: TRBJ2-7
abundance: .
d_gene: .

CDR3nt: TGTGCCAGCAGCCCCGAGGGGGCTGAAGCTTTCTTT
CDR3aa: CASSPEGAEAFF
v_gene: TRBV9
j_gene: TRBJ1-1
abundance: .
d_gene: .

CDR3nt: TGTGCCAGCAGCCCCCGAACCCGGGAGCCAGCGCAGTTCTTC
CDR3aa: CASSPRTREPAQFF
v_gene: TRBV9
j_gene: TRBJ2-1
abundance: .
d_gene: .

CDR3nt: TGTGCCAGCAGTTACGGGAGTCTGGACTATGGCTACACCTTC
CDR3aa: CASSYGSLDYGYTF
v_gene: TRBV6-6
j_gene: TRBJ1-2
abundance: .
d_gene: .

CDR3nt: TGTGCCAGCAGCATACAGGGCCGAGAGACCCAGTACTTC
CDR3aa: CASSIQGRETQYF
v_gene: TRBV7-8
j_gene: TRBJ2-5
abundance: once
d_gene: .

CDR3nt: TGTGCCAGCAGCCCTGCCCGGTTGGGCAATCAGCCCCAGCATTTT
CDR3aa: CASSPARLGNQPQHF
v_gene: TRBV7-9
j_gene: TRBJ1-5
abundance: .
d_gene: .

CDR3nt: TGTGCCAGCCGAGGGGGGCCTTTAGGAGAGACCCAGTACTTC
CDR3aa: CASRGGPLGETQYF
v_gene: TRBV6-6
j_gene: TRBJ2-5
abundance: .
d_gene: .

CDR3nt: TGTGCCAGCAGTCCTAGACTGGGGTTCTATGAGCAGTTCTTC
CDR3aa: CASSPRLGFYEQFF
v_gene: TRBV27
j_gene: TRBJ2-1
abundance: medium-sized
d_gene: .

CDR3nt: TGCGCCAGCAGCCAAGATATCGCGACTAACCCGTTCTTC
CDR3aa: CASSQDIATNPFF
v_gene: TRBV4-1
j_gene: TRBJ2-1
abundance: .
d_gene: .

CDR3nt: TGTGCCAGCAGCCCACCAAGGTTAGGAAACACCATATATTTT
CDR3aa: CASSPPRLGNTIYF
v_gene: TRBV7-9
j_gene: TRBJ1-3
abundance: .
d_gene: .

CDR3nt: TGTGCCAGCAGCTTGGCCGTTGGGTGGACAGGGTCTGACTATGGCTACACCTTC
CDR3aa: CASSLAVGWTGSDYGYTF
v_gene: TRBV5-6
j_gene: TRBJ1-2
abundance: .
d_gene: TRBD1

CDR3nt: TGTGCCAGTAGTATGGACAGATCCTATGGCTACACCTTC
CDR3aa: CASSMDRSYGYTF
v_gene: TRBV19
j_gene: TRBJ1-2
abundance: .
d_gene: .

CDR3nt: TGTGCCAGCAGCTTACAACCGGACGAGCAGTACTTC
CDR3aa: CASSLQPDEQYF
v_gene: TRBV11-2
j_gene: TRBJ2-7
abundance: .
d_gene: .

CDR3nt: TGTGCCAGCAGCTCCAACAGGGACCTTCGGCCCCAGCATTTT
CDR3aa: CASSSNRDLRPQHF
v_gene: TRBV13
j_gene: TRBJ1-5
abundance: .
d_gene: .

CDR3nt: TGTGCCAGCAGCTTGACTAGTGGGGGGCCAGATACGCAGTATTTT
CDR3aa: CASSLTSGGPDTQYF
v_gene: TRBV7-9
j_gene: TRBJ2-3
abundance: .
d_gene: .

CDR3nt: TGTGCCAGCAGCTCCGGGGGTGACGAGCAGTACTTC
CDR3aa: CASSSGGDEQYF
v_gene: TRBV9
j_gene: TRBJ2-7
abundance: .
d_gene: .

CDR3nt: TGCGCCAGCAGCCAAGATGGAGGTGGATTTGGCAATCAGCCCCAGCATTTT
CDR3aa: CASSQDGGGFGNQPQHF
v_gene: TRBV4-1
j_gene: TRBJ1-5
abundance: once
d_gene: .

CDR3nt: TGTGCCAGCAGTGACGAGACCTGGGTTTCCACTGAAGCTTTCTTT
CDR3aa: CASSDETWVSTEAFF
v_gene: TRBV25-1
j_gene: TRBJ1-1
abundance: few
d_gene: .

CDR3nt: TGTGCCAGCAGCCAAGAAAGCGGGGAGGCCCACGAGCAGTACTTC
CDR3aa: CASSQESGEAHEQYF
v_gene: TRBV6-1
j_gene: TRBJ2-7
abundance: .
d_gene: TRBD2

CDR3nt: TGTGCCAGCAGCTTATCTACCGGGATTGAAGCTTTCTTT
CDR3aa: CASSLSTGIEAFF
v_gene: TRBV11-1
j_gene: TRBJ1-1
abundance: once
d_gene: .

CDR3nt: TGCGCCAGCAGCCAAGCCCTTGGCCCTGGGGAGACCCAGTACTTC
CDR3aa: CASSQALGPGETQYF
v_gene: TRBV4-3
j_gene: TRBJ2-5
abundance: .
d_gene: .

CDR3nt: TGCAGCGTTGAGGAGGGCGAGGGGGAAAATGAGCAGTTCTTC
CDR3aa: CSVEEGEGENEQFF
v_gene: TRBV29-1
j_gene: TRBJ2-1
abundance: .
d_gene: .

CDR3nt: TGTGCCAGTAGTATTCTAGCGGGGGGAACCTACGAGCAGTACTTC
CDR3aa: CASSILAGGTYEQYF
v_gene: TRBV19
j_gene: TRBJ2-7
abundance: .
d_gene: TRBD2

CDR3nt: TGTGCCAGCAGCTTAGCATCTGGGGCCAACGTCCTGACTTTC
CDR3aa: CASSLASGANVLTF
v_gene: TRBV11-2
j_gene: TRBJ2-6
abundance: once
d_gene: .

CDR3nt: TGTGCCAGCAGTTACTCGGCGACAGGTGAAGCTTTCTTT
CDR3aa: CASSYSATGEAFF
v_gene: TRBV6-5
j_gene: TRBJ1-1
abundance: .
d_gene: .

CDR3nt: TGTGCCAGCCGCCCTGGGGGCAGAGATAATTCACCCCTCCACTTT
CDR3aa: CASRPGGRDNSPLHF
v_gene: TRBV27
j_gene: TRBJ1-6
abundance: .
d_gene: .

CDR3nt: TGCGCCAGCAGCCAAGGGGACAGGGGGTCTGGGGCCAACGTCCTGACTTTC
CDR3aa: CASSQGDRGSGANVLTF
v_gene: TRBV4-3
j_gene: TRBJ2-6
abundance: .
d_gene: TRBD1

CDR3nt: TGTGCCGCTAGAACACCGGAGGAAAAACTGTTTTTT
CDR3aa: CAARTPEEKLFF
v_gene: TRBV19
j_gene: TRBJ1-4
abundance: .
d_gene: .

CDR3nt: TGTGCCAGCAGCGCCCCGGACAGTCGGCAGACCCAGTACTTC
CDR3aa: CASSAPDSRQTQYF
v_gene: TRBV13
j_gene: TRBJ2-5
abundance: .
d_gene: .

CDR3nt: TGTGCCAGCAGCCCCGGGGAGGGAATTTGGGGCAATCAGCCCCAGCATTTT
CDR3aa: CASSPGEGIWGNQPQHF
v_gene: TRBV7-2
j_gene: TRBJ1-5
abundance: .
d_gene: .

CDR3nt: TGTGCCAGCAGCCCAGAAGGGAGGGTAGCTTTCTTT
CDR3aa: CASSPEGRVAFF
v_gene: TRBV5-6
j_gene: TRBJ1-1
abundance: .
d_gene: .

CDR3nt: TGTGCCAGCCGGGGGGCAGTCGATGAGCAGTTCTTC
CDR3aa: CASRGAVDEQFF
v_gene: TRBV19
j_gene: TRBJ2-1
abundance: .
d_gene: .

CDR3nt: TGTGCCAGCAGTTTATCGATCGGGACAGGGAGGACTGAAGCTTTCTTT
CDR3aa: CASSLSIGTGRTEAFF
v_gene: TRBV27
j_gene: TRBJ1-1
abundance: .
d_gene: TRBD1

CDR3nt: TGTGCCAGCATCGACCCCAGGGTCGTAATCCAGCCCCAGCATTTT
CDR3aa: CASIDPRVVIQPQHF
v_gene: TRBV6-4
j_gene: TRBJ1-5
abundance: medium-sized
d_gene: .

CDR3nt: TGTGCCAGCTTTACGTTTTTGGCGGGGGGGGATACATTAAGCTCCTACGAGCAGTACTTC
CDR3aa: CASFTFLAGGDTLSSYEQYF
v_gene: TRBV11-3
j_gene: TRBJ2-7
abundance: .
d_gene: TRBD2

CDR3nt: TGTGCCAGCAGCTTAAAAGGGGTCGCTGAAGCTTTCTTT
CDR3aa: CASSLKGVAEAFF
v_gene: TRBV13
j_gene: TRBJ1-1
abundance: .
d_gene: .

CDR3nt: TGTGCCAGCAGCTTGTGGACAGGGAGGGTCACTGAAGCTTTCTTT
CDR3aa: CASSLWTGRVTEAFF
v_gene: TRBV5-6
j_gene: TRBJ1-1
abundance: once
d_gene: TRBD1

CDR3nt: TGTGCCAGCAGCTTAGGCGGGGGTGACAATGAGCAGTTCTTC
CDR3aa: CASSLGGGDNEQFF
v_gene: TRBV7-3
j_gene: TRBJ2-1
abundance: .
d_gene: TRBD2

CDR3nt: TGTGCCAGCAGCTTAGGGGGCAGGAACACTGAAGCTTTCTTT
CDR3aa: CASSLGGRNTEAFF
v_gene: TRBV7-6
j_gene: TRBJ1-1
abundance: few
d_gene: .

CDR3nt: TGTGCCAGCAGAGAGGCGGCCTCTGGAAACACCATATATTTT
CDR3aa: CASREAASGNTIYF
v_gene: TRBV7-9
j_gene: TRBJ1-3
abundance: .
d_gene: .

CDR3nt: TGTGCCTCCCCCCCACGGGGAGGGGGCAAGAACACTGAAGCTTTCTTT
CDR3aa: CASPPRGGGKNTEAFF
v_gene: TRBV19
j_gene: TRBJ1-1
abundance: .
d_gene: TRBD1

CDR3nt: TGTGCCAGCAGTGAAAGTGGGCAGGGGAGAATATTGTCCTACGAGCAGTACTTC
CDR3aa: CASSESGQGRILSYEQYF
v_gene: TRBV6-4
j_gene: TRBJ2-7
abundance: .
d_gene: .

CDR3nt: TGCGCCAGCAGCCCACCTGACTTTCAGCCCCAGCATTTT
CDR3aa: CASSPPDFQPQHF
v_gene: TRBV4-1
j_gene: TRBJ1-5
abundance: .
d_gene: .

CDR3nt: TGCGCCAGGCGTTACTTGGAACAGGTCCCTTACCCGAATCAGCCCCAGCATTTT
CDR3aa: CARRYLEQVPYPNQPQHF
v_gene: TRBV10-1
j_gene: TRBJ1-5
abundance: .
d_gene: .

CDR3nt: TGTGCCAGCAGCCCCAGCTCCTACAATGAGCAGTTCTTC
CDR3aa: CASSPSSYNEQFF
v_gene: TRBV9
j_gene: TRBJ2-1
abundance: once
d_gene: .

CDR3nt: TGTGCCAGTAGTATAGTAATACTAGCGGGGGGGCGCAATGAGCAGTTCTTC
CDR3aa: CASSIVILAGGRNEQFF
v_gene: TRBV19
j_gene: TRBJ2-1
abundance: .
d_gene: TRBD2

CDR3nt: TGTGCCAGCAGTGCCGAAGGAACGGGTTCCTACGAGCAGTACTTC
CDR3aa: CASSAEGTGSYEQYF
v_gene: TRBV6-1
j_gene: TRBJ2-7
abundance: .
d_gene: .

CDR3nt: TGTGCCAGCAGTGGAGGGCCCGTGGGTAGCGGAACTGAAGCTTTCTTT
CDR3aa: CASSGGPVGSGTEAFF
v_gene: TRBV6-1
j_gene: TRBJ1-1
abundance: .
d_gene: .

CDR3nt: TGCAGCGCGGAGGGCGAGAACACAGATACGCAGTATTTT
CDR3aa: CSAEGENTDTQYF
v_gene: TRBV29-1
j_gene: TRBJ2-3
abundance: .
d_gene: .